This TCR beta chain was found in a study of shared clonotypes between healthy human individuals. Naive-designated CD8 cells lacked CD45RO, were positively enriched for CCR7, and omitted terminally differentiated effector memory CD45RA+ cells. Produced via immunoSEQ multiplex PCR; TCRdb's table is partial and in-frame only. Of some 2 million clones listed, about 95% are singletons. Sequenced: naive CD8+ T cells sorted from blood. The source is a young man in good health.

The CDR3 spells CASSQRVQWGEAFF. CDR3 in DNA: TGTGCCAGCAGCCAGAGGGTGCAGTGGGGTGAAGCTTTCTTT. The V gene is TRBV13, the J gene TRBJ1-1; no clear D. Germline values: CDR1 PRHDT, CDR2 FYEKMQ (reference sequence). The CDR3 has 14 residues. The V end lost 5 bases, the J end lost 7 bases, and 17 bases lay between the germline ends. Filled out from reference TRBV13 and TRBJ1-1, the complete variable domain reads AAGVIQSPRHLIKEKRETATLKCYPIPRHDTVYWYQQGPGQDPQFLISFYEKMQSDKGSIPDRFSAQQFSDYHSELNMSSLELGDSALYFCASSQRVQWGEAFFGQGTRLTVV.